What follows describes a single T cell receptor (beta chain). The sample comes from a study of cytomegalovirus exposure and HLA in healthy donors. Use of 60 Vbeta and 13 Jbeta primers characterized the PCR. Profiled with immunoSEQ multiplex PCR; TCRdb holds only in-frame clones, not every one. This listing includes 20,000 to 25,000 clones. The length of the CDR3 is 13 residues. Germline V lookup: CDR1 LGHNA, CDR2 YSLEER. V lost 1 base to trimming and J lost 10 bases, with 10 bases between them. The chain is built from TRBV4-3 and TRBJ1-4; the D is unclear. This TCR came from a male donor in good health and CMV-seropositive. The material sequenced was PBMCs. The CDR3 DNA is TGCGCCAGCAGCCAAGGCAGTCGGGGAAAACTGTTTTTT. Encoded protein: CASSQGSRGKLFF.